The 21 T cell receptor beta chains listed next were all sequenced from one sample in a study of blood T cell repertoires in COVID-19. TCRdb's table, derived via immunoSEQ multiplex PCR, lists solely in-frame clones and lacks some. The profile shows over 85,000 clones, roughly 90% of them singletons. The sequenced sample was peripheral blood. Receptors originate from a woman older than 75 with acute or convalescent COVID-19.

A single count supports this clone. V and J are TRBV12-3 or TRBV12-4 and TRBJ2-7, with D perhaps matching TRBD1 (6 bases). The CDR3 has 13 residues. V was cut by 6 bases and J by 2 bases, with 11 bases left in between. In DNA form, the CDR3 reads TGTGCCAGCAGCCAGGACAGCACCTACGAGCAGTACTTC. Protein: CASSQDSTYEQYF.

This CDR3 is CASSKGTANTEAFF. The DNA of the CDR3 is TGTGCCAGCAGTAAGGGGACAGCGAACACTGAAGCTTTCTTT. The chain carries TRBV2 and TRBJ1-1, with 7 bases that match TRBD1. The ends lost 5 bases at V and 1 base at J; junction bases unmatched: 4. The CDR3 totals 14 residues. CDR1 SNHLY and CDR2 FYNNEI come from the germline V gene.

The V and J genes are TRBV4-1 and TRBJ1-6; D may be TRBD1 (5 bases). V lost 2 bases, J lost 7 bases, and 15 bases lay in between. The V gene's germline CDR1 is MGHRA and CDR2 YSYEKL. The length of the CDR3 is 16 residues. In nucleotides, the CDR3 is TGCGCCAGCAGCCAATCTATAGGGGTTGGCAATTCACCCCTCCACTTT. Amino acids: CASSQSIGVGNSPLHF.

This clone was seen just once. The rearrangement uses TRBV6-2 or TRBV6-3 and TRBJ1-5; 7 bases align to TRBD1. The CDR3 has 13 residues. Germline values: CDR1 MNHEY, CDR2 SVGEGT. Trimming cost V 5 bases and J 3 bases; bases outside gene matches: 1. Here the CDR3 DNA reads TGTGCCAGCAGTGGGACAGTCAATCAGCCCCAGCATTTT. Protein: CASSGTVNQPQHF.

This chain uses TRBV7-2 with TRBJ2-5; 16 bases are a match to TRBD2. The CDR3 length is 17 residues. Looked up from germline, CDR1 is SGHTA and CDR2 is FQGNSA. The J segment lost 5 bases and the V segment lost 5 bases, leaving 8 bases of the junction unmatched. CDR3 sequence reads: CASSPHGTSGGAETQYF. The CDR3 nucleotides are TGTGCCAGCAGCCCCCACGGGACTAGCGGGGGGGCCGAGACCCAGTACTTC.

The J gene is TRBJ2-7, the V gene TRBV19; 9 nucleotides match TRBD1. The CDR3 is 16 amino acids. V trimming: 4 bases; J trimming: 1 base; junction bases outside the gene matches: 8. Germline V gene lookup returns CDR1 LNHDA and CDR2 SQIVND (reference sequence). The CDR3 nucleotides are TGTGCCAGTAGTACACCTCAGGGACAGGGATCCTACGAGCAGTACTTC. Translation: CASSTPQGQGSYEQYF. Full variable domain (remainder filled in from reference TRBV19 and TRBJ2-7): DGGITQSPKYLFRKEGQNVTLSCEQNLNHDAMYWYRQDPGQGLRLIYYSQIVNDFQKGDIAEGYSVSREKKESFPLTVTSAQKNPTAFYLCASSTPQGQGSYEQYFGPGTRLTVT.

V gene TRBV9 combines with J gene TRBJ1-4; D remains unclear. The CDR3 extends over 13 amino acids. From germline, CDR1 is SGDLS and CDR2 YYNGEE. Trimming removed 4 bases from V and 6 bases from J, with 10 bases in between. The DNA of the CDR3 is TGTGCCAGCAGCCTGACCCAGGATGAAAAACTGTTTTTT. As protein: CASSLTQDEKLFF. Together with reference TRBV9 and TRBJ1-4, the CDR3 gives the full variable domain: DSGVTQTPKHLITATGQRVTLRCSPRSGDLSVYWYQQSLDQGLQFLIQYYNGEERAKGNILERFSAQQFPDLHSELNLSSLELGDSALYFCASSLTQDEKLFFGSGTQLSVL.

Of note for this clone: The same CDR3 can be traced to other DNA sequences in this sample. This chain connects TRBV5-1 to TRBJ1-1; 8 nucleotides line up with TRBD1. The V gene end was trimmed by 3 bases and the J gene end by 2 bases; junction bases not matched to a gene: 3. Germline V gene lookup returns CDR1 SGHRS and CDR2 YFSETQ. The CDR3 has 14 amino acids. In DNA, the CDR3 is TGCGCCAGCAGCTCACAGGGGGGAAACACTGAAGCTTTCTTT. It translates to CASSSQGGNTEAFF.

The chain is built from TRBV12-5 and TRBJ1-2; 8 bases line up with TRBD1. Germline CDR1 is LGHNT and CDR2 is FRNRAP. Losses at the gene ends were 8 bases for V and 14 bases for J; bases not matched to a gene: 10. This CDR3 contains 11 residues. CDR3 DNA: TGTGCTAGTTGGGAGACAGGGGCTCTTACCTTC. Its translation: CASWETGALTF. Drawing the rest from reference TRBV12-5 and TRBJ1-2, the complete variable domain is DARVTQTPRHKVTEMGQEVTMRCQPILGHNTVFWYRQTMMQGLELLAYFRNRAPLDDSGMPKDRFSAEMPDATLATLKIQPSEPRDSAVYFCASWETGALTFGSGTRLTVV.

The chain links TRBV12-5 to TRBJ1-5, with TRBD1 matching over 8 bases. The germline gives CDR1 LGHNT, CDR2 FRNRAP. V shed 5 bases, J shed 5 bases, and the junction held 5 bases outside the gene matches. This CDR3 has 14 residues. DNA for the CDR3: TGTGCTAGTGGTGACCAGGGGGCGGATCAGCCCCAGCATTTT. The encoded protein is CASGDQGADQPQHF.

The CDR3 DNA sequence: TGCGCCAGCAGCTTGAGGAGGGGGCTAAACACCGGGGAGCTGTTTTTT. Translated, it gives CASSLRRGLNTGELFF. The J gene is TRBJ2-2, the V gene TRBV5-1, with a possible D match to TRBD1 (7 bases). Trimming removed 1 base at V and 2 bases at J, with 12 bases between. The CDR3 runs 16 residues. Looked up from germline, CDR1 is SGHRS and CDR2 is YFSETQ.

The CDR3 reads CASGARQGNHEQFF. Here the CDR3 DNA reads TGTGCTAGTGGTGCCCGACAGGGTAACCATGAGCAGTTCTTC. The chain is built from TRBV12-5 and TRBJ2-1; 7 bases line up with TRBD1. Germline V gene lookup returns CDR1 LGHNT and CDR2 FRNRAP. The CDR3 consists of 14 residues. Trimming took 5 bases from V and 8 from J; bases not matched to a gene: 9.

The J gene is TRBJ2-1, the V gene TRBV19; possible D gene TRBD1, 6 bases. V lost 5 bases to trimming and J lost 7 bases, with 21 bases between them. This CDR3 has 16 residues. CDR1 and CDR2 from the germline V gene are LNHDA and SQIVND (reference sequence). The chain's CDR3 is CASSPERGRWGNEQFF. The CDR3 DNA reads TGTGCCAGTAGTCCGGAGAGGGGGAGATGGGGAAATGAGCAGTTCTTC.

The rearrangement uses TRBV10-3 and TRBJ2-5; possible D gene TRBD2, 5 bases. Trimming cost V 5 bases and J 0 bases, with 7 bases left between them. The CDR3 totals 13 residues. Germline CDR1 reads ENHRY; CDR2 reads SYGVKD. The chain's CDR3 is CAISSGYQETQYF. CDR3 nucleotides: TGTGCCATCAGTTCGGGATACCAAGAGACCCAGTACTTC.

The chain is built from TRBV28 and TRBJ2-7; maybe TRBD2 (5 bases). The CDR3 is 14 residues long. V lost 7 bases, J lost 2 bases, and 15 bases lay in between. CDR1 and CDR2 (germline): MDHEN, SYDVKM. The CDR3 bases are TGTGCCAGCACCTCCCTAGCACCCCCCTACGAGCAGTACTTC. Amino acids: CASTSLAPPYEQYF.

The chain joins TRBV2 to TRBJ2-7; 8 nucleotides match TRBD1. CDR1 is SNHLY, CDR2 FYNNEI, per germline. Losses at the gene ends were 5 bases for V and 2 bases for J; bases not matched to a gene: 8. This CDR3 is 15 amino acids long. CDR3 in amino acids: CASSKGTGGTYEQYF. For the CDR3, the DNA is TGTGCCAGCAGTAAGGGGACAGGAGGAACCTACGAGCAGTACTTC.

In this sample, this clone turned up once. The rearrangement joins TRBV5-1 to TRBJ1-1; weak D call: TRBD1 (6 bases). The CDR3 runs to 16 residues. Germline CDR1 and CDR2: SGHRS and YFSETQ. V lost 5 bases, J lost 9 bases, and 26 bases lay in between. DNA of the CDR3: TGCGCCAGCAGTCTTCAGGGGACACCCCAATTGGAGAAAGCTTTCTTT. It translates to CASSLQGTPQLEKAFF.

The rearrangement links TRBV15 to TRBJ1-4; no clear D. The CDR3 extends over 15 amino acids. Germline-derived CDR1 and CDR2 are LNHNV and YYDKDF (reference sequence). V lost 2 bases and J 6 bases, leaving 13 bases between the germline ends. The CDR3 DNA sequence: TGTGCCACCAGCAGACAGAGAGGTTTGGATGAAAAACTGTTTTTT. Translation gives CATSRQRGLDEKLFF.

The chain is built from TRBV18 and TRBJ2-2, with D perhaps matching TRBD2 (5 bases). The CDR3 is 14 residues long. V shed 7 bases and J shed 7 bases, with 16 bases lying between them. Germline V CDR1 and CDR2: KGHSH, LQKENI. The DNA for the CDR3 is TGTGCCAGCTTCACCACAGCGGTCGGCGGGGAGCTGTTTTTT. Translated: CASFTTAVGGELFF.

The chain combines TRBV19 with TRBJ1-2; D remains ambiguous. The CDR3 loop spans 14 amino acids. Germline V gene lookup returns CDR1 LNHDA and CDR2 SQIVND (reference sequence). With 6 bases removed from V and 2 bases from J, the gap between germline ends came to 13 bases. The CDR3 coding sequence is TGTGCCAGTAGGGAGGGATCGAAAAACTATGGCTACACCTTC. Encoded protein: CASREGSKNYGYTF.

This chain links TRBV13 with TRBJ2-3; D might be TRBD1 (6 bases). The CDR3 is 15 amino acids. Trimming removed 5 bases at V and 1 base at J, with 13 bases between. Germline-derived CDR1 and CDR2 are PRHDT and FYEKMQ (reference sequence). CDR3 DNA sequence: TGTGCCAGCAGCCCCGGACAGTCTCGCACAGATACGCAGTATTTT. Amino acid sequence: CASSPGQSRTDTQYF. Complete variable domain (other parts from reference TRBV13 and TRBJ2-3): AAGVIQSPRHLIKEKRETATLKCYPIPRHDTVYWYQQGPGQDPQFLISFYEKMQSDKGSIPDRFSAQQFSDYHSELNMSSLELGDSALYFCASSPGQSRTDTQYFGPGTRLTVL.